The T cell receptor beta chain under discussion was sequenced for a study of blood T cell repertoires in COVID-19. On the study more broadly: The United States, Italy and Spain supplied acute and convalescent COVID-19 samples.

In the source study's methods: Reference gene primer amplification yielded estimated nucleated cell counts. Method: immunoSEQ multiplex PCR; TCRdb's copy keeps in-frame clones and lacks some. From that table come the V and J calls and clone size; the DNA was used to work out D and trimming. The table shows some 210,000 clones, with 65% to 85% occurring only once. V gave up 8 bases and J gave up 2 bases, with 9 bases separating them. Germline V gene lookup returns CDR1 MNHEY and CDR2 SVGAGI. CDR3 size: 12 residues. The sequence was collected from a man aged 25-40 years with acute COVID-19. The sequencing input was PBMCs or T cells enriched from blood (not recorded which). The chain has TRBV6-5 and TRBJ1-2; D is undetermined. The CDR3 sequence: CASLEVNYGYTF. Written as DNA, the CDR3 is TGTGCCAGCCTCGAGGTGAACTATGGCTACACCTTC.